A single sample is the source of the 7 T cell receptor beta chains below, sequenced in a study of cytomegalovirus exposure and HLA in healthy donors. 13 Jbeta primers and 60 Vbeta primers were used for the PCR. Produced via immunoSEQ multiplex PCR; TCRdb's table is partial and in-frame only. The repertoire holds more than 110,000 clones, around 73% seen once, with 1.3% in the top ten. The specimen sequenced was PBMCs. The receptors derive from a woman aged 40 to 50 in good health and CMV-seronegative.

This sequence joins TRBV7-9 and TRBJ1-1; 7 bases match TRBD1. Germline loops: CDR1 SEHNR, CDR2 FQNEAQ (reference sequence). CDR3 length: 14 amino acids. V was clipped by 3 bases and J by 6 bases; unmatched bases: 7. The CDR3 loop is CASSFDRVGPEAFF. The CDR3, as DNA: TGTGCCAGCAGCTTCGACAGGGTTGGGCCTGAAGCTTTCTTT.

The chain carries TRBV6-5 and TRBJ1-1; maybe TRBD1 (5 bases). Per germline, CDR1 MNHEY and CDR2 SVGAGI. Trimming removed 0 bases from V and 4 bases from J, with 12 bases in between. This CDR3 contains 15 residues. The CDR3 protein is CASSYSSGESTEAFF. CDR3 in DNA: TGTGCCAGCAGTTACTCTTCGGGGGAGAGCACTGAAGCTTTCTTT.

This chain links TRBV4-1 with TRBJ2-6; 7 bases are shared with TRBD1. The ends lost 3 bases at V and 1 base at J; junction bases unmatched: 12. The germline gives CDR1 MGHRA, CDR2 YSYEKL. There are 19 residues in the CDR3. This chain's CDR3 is CASSQPRDSRKSGANVLTF. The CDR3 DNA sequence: TGCGCCAGCAGCCAGCCCCGGGACAGCCGCAAGTCTGGGGCCAACGTCCTGACTTTC.

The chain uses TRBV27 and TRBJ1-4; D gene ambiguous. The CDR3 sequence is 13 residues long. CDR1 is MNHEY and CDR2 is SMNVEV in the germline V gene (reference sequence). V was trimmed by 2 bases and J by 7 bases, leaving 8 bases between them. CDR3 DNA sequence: TGTGCCAGCAGTTTAAGGGAGGGTGAAAAACTGTTTTTT. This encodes CASSLREGEKLFF.

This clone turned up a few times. CDR3 amino acids: CASSWGGRYEQYF. CDR3 in DNA: TGTGCCAGCAGCTGGGGGGGCCGCTACGAGCAGTACTTC. This rearrangement joins TRBV5-8 to TRBJ2-7; maybe TRBD2 (7 bases). The germline V gene has CDR1 SGHTS and CDR2 YDEGEE. Trimming took off 3 bases at V and 3 bases at J, with 10 bases between the two ends. The CDR3 covers 13 residues.

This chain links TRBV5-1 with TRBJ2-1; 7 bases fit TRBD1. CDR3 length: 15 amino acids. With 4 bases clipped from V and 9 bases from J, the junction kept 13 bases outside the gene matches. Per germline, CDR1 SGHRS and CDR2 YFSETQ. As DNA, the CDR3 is TGCGCCAGCAGCCCTGGACAGGTGGGGCGTGGTGAGCAGTTCTTC. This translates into CASSPGQVGRGEQFF.

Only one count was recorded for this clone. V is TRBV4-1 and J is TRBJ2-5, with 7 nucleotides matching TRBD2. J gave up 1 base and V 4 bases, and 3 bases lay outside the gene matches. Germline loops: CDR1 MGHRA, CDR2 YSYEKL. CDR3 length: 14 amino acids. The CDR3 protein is CASSLSGGQETQYF. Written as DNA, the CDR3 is TGCGCCAGCAGCCTTTCGGGGGGCCAAGAGACCCAGTACTTC.